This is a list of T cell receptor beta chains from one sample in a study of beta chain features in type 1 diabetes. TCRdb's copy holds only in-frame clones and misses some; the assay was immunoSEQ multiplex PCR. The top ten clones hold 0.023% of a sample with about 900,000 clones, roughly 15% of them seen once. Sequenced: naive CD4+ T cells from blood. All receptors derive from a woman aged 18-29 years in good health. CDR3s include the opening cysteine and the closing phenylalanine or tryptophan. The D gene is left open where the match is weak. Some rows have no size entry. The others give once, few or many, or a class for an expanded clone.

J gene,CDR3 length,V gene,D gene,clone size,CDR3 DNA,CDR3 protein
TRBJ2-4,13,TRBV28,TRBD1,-,TGTGCCAGCAGGCAGGGGGTACAAAACATTCAGTACTTC,CASRQGVQNIQYF
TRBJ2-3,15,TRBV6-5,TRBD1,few,TGTGCCAGCAGTTGGACAGGACCGTACACAGATACGCAGTATTTT,CASSWTGPYTDTQYF
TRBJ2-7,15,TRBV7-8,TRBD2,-,TGTGCCAGCAGCCCGAGGACTAGCGGGAGCTACGAGCAGTACTTC,CASSPRTSGSYEQYF
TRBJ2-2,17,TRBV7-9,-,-,TGTGCCAGCAGCCCCAAGCGGGCCCGAGGGAACACCGGGGAGCTGTTTTTT,CASSPKRARGNTGELFF
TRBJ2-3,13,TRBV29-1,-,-,TGCAGGATCCAGGGGACTAGCACAGATACGCAGTATTTT,CRIQGTSTDTQYF
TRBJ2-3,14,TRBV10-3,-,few,TGTGCCATCAGTAAAGACACCAGCACAGATACGCAGTATTTT,CAISKDTSTDTQYF
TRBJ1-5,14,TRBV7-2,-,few,TGTGCCAGCAGCTTAGCCCAGACCAATCAGCCCCAGCATTTT,CASSLAQTNQPQHF
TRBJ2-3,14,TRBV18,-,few,TGTGCCAGCTCACCACTCCAAACCACAGATACGCAGTATTTT,CASSPLQTTDTQYF
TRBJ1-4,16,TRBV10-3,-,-,TGTGCCATCGGAGAACGTTTAAGTGGGACTAATGAAAAACTGTTTTTT,CAIGERLSGTNEKLFF
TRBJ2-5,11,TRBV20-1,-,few,TGCAGTGCGATAGGGTTAGAGACCCAGTACTTC,CSAIGLETQYF
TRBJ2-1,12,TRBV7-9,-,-,TGTGCCAGCAGCATGCTCCACAATGAGCAGTTCTTC,CASSMLHNEQFF
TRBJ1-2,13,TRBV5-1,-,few,TGCGCCAGCAGCTTGACAGAAGACTATGGCTACACCTTC,CASSLTEDYGYTF
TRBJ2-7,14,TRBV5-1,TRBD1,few,TGCGCCAGCGGGAAGGGACAGGAGGGTTACGAGCAGTACTTC,CASGKGQEGYEQYF
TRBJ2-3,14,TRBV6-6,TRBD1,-,TGTGCCAGCAGTCCGGGACAGAGCACAGATACGCAGTATTTT,CASSPGQSTDTQYF
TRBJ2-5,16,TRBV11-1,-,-,TGTGCCAGCAGCTTAGGAGCTTATAGCGCACAAGAGACCCAGTACTTC,CASSLGAYSAQETQYF
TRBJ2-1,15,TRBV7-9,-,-,TGTGCCAGCAGCTCACGAATACACTCCTACAATGAGCAGTTCTTC,CASSSRIHSYNEQFF
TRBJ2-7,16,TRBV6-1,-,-,TGTGCCAGCAGTGAAGCTGCTATCAGGGGCTTCTACGAGCAGTACTTC,CASSEAAIRGFYEQYF
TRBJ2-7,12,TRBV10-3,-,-,TGTGCCATCTCGGTAAATGGGAACGAGCAGTACTTC,CAISVNGNEQYF
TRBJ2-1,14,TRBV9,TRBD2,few,TGTGCCAGCAGCGTCCCCCCTAGCGGAGGTGAGCAGTTCTTC,CASSVPPSGGEQFF
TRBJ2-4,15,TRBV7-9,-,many,TGTGCCAGCAGCCGGGACTCCGCGGCCAAAAACATTCAGTACTTC,CASSRDSAAKNIQYF
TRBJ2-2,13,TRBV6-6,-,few,TGTGCCAGCAGGACATGGGGCACCGGGGAGCTGTTTTTT,CASRTWGTGELFF
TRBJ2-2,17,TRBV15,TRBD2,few,TGTGCCACCAGCAGTAGGTTTCTAGCGGGTAACACCGGGGAGCTGTTTTTT,CATSSRFLAGNTGELFF
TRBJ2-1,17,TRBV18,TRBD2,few,TGTGCCAGCTCACCACCGTCTCTAGCGGGACCCTACAATGAGCAGTTCTTC,CASSPPSLAGPYNEQFF
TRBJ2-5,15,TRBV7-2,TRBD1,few,TGTGCCAGCAGCCTAATCACAGGGGGCTGGGAGACCCAGTACTTC,CASSLITGGWETQYF
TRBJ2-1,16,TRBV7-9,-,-,TGTGCCAGCAGCTTAACGGCAGGCAGGGCTTACAATGAGCAGTTCTTC,CASSLTAGRAYNEQFF
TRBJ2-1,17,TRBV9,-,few,TGTGCCAGCAGCCTATCCGGACGAGGGCCGACACAATATGAGCAGTTCTTC,CASSLSGRGPTQYEQFF
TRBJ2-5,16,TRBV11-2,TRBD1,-,TGTGCCAGCAGCTCACTCATCAGGGGGCGACAAGAGACCCAGTACTTC,CASSSLIRGRQETQYF
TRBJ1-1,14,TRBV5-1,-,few,TGCGCCAGCAGCCCCGGACAGCCGAACACTGAAGCTTTCTTT,CASSPGQPNTEAFF
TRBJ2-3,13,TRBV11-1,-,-,TGTGCCAGCAACCTAGCCGGTGCAGATACGCAGTATTTT,CASNLAGADTQYF
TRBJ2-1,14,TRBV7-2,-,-,TGTGCCAGCAGCTTAGCGATCGGGAACAATGAGCAGTTCTTC,CASSLAIGNNEQFF
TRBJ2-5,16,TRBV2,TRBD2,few,TGTGCCAGCAGTGATATTGTAGCGGGAGCTGCGGAGACCCAGTACTTC,CASSDIVAGAAETQYF
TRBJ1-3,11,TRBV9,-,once,TGTGCCAGCAGCCGTGGAAACACCATATATTTT,CASSRGNTIYF
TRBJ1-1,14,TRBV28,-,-,TGTGCCAGCAGTGAAGAAACCCAGGGGACTGAAGCTTTCTTT,CASSEETQGTEAFF
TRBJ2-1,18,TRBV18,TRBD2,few,TGTGCCAGCTCACCAAATCGGCCGGGACTAGCGGGAGGCAATGAGCAGTTCTTC,CASSPNRPGLAGGNEQFF
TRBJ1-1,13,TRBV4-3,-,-,TGCGCCAGCAGCCCCCTTGTGTACACTGAAGCTTTCTTT,CASSPLVYTEAFF